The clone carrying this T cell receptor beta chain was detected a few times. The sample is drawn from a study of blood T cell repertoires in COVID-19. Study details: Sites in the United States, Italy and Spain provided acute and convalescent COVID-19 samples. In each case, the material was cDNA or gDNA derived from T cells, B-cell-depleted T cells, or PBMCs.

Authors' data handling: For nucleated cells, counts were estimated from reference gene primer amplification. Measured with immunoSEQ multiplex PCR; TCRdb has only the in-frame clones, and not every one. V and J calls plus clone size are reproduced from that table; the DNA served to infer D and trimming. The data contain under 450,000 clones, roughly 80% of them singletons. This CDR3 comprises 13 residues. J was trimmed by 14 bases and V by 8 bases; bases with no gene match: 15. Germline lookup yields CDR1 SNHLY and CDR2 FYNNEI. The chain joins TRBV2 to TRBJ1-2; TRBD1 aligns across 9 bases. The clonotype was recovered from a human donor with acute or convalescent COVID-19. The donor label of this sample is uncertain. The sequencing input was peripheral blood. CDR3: CASLTLPGTGSTF. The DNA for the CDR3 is TGTGCCAGCCTCACTTTACCTGGGACAGGGTCAACCTTC.